This T cell receptor (beta chain) was recovered during a study of vaccination and CD4 T cells after COVID-19. For the study at large: In culture, cells were exposed to overlapping spike peptides from SARS-CoV-2, HCoV-NL63, HCoV-OC43 and HCoV-229E. Study outcomes and limitations: A median of roughly 87% of reactive clones, in convalescent patients, became evident only post-vaccination.

With the Oncomine TCR Beta short-read assay, DNA from cultured CD4+ T cells was sequenced. Extraction of genomic DNA was performed on cultured CD4+ T cells. TCRdb recomputed calls from the PCR reads with MiXCR, one row per CDR3 protein. The sample lists approximately 12,000 distinct CDR3 sequences, 50% seen once, with nearly 20% in the top ten. Germline V gives CDR1 SSHAT, CDR2 FNYEAQ (reference sequence). Germline trimming cut 5 bases from V and 5 bases from J; bases unmatched to any gene: 5. The CDR3 runs 15 residues. As regards this clonotype: Antigen: not known.

Regarding treatment: approximately 9-day PBMC culture with coronavirus spike peptide pools or control peptides (ViraFEST assay). The origin of this receptor is a human donor who had recovered from COVID-19. The source material was CD4+ T cells from blood, cultured in vitro. The genes are TRBV7-7 and TRBJ2-2; 10 nucleotides align to TRBD1. The CDR3 loop reads CASSQDRGLTGELFF. As DNA, the CDR3 is TGTGCCAGCAGCCAAGACAGGGGGCTGACCGGGGAGCTGTTTTTT.